The T cell receptor beta chain described here comes from a study of T cells after yellow fever vaccination. CDR1 and CDR2 from the germline V gene are DFQATT and SNEGSKA (reference sequence). The CDR3 is made up of 15 amino acids. Losses at the gene ends were 0 bases for V and 10 bases for J; bases not matched to a gene: 10. In its sample, this clonotype was seen a few times. TCRdb re-called the 5' RACE reads through MiXCR, storing one row per CDR3 protein. The profile shows approximately 300,000 distinct CDR3 sequences, roughly 6.8% of them singletons. The clonotype originates from a man between 18 and 29 years old who received the YFV17D yellow fever vaccine. This sample comprised PBMCs, obtained 35 to 50 days after the first yellow fever vaccination. This chain connects TRBV20-1 to TRBJ2-1; 9 nucleotides agree with TRBD2. The CDR3 spells CSAREPLAGKQEQFF. The CDR3 coding sequence is TGCAGTGCTAGAGAACCCCTAGCGGGGAAGCAAGAGCAGTTCTTC.